This T cell receptor beta chain was documented in a study of neoadjuvant anti-PD-1 for oral cavity cancer. Study at large: Non-progressing patients received a fourth nivolumab dose near day 43, then surgery on days 50-56. Study conclusions and caveats: After neoadjuvant nivolumab, PBMC T cell clonality was significantly higher in non-responders than responders. With three patients per group, TCR findings need larger cohorts.

As to time point: after neoadjuvant nivolumab, at surgical resection. Cohort: HPV-negative, locally advanced oral cavity squamous cell carcinoma patients. The CDR3 length is 11 residues. The germline V and J ends were trimmed by 1 base and 3 bases, with 3 bases remaining between them. Germline lookup yields CDR1 GTSNPN and CDR2 SVGIG (reference sequence). This clone was observed a few times. The antigen is unknown. Here immunoSEQ multiplex PCR was the method, and the copy in TCRdb shows in-frame clones only, minus some. The sample includes tens of thousands of clones, around 83% of them seen just once.

Sequences were derived from PBMCs, sampled after nivolumab (anti-PD-1) treatment. This TCR came from a person aged 35 to 85 with oral cavity squamous cell carcinoma. The genes are TRBV30 and TRBJ1-1, with unresolved D. The CDR3 here is CAWSAYTEAFF. The CDR3 coding sequence is TGTGCCTGGAGTGCTTACACTGAAGCTTTCTTT. The full variable domain, its missing parts supplied by reference TRBV30 and TRBJ1-1, is SQTIHQWPATLVQPVGSPLSLECTVEGTSNPNLYWYRQAAGRGLQLLFYSVGIGQISSEVPQNLSASRPQDRQFILSSKKLLLSDSGFYLCAWSAYTEAFFGQGTRLTVV.